A selection of T cell receptor beta chains follows, all from one sample in a study of shared clonotypes between healthy human individuals. Data came from immunoSEQ multiplex PCR; TCRdb stores just in-frame clones and leaves some out. This table holds more than 2,000,000 clones, approximately 95% found once. Sequenced sample: naive CD4+ T cells from PBMCs. These TCRs come from a young man in good health. Some clones in this sample may be carry-over from other donors' samples. The CDR3 runs from the conserved cysteine through the conserved F or W. The D gene is left open where the match is weak. A clone size is listed for some rows: how often the clone was seen (once, few, many), or a class if it is expanded.

TRBD1 17 TRBJ2-1 TRBV9 NA TGTGCCAGCAGCGGACGGACAGGGTTTCAATTACTCAATGAGCAGTTCTTC CASSGRTGFQLLNEQFF
NA 15 TRBJ2-2 TRBV30 NA TGTGCCTGGAACCCCGGGACACTGAACACCGGGGAGCTGTTTTTT CAWNPGTLNTGELFF
NA 15 TRBJ2-1 TRBV5-1 NA TGCGCCAGCAGCTTCGACGTCACGGGTAGCAATGAGCAGTTCTTC CASSFDVTGSNEQFF
NA 12 TRBJ1-5 TRBV7-8 few TGTGCCAGCAGCTTGAGGGATCAGCCCCAGCATTTT CASSLRDQPQHF
TRBD2 14 TRBJ2-3 TRBV30 NA TGTGCCTGGAGTGTAGCGGGGGCACCAGATACGCAGTATTTT CAWSVAGAPDTQYF
NA 13 TRBJ2-5 TRBV15 NA TGTGCCACCAGCCGAGGTCCGTTAGAGACCCAGTACTTC CATSRGPLETQYF
TRBD1 16 TRBJ1-5 TRBV27 NA TGTGCCAGCAGTTTATCGGGGACAGGGGGCCTTCAGCCCCAGCATTTT CASSLSGTGGLQPQHF
TRBD1 14 TRBJ2-7 TRBV28 NA TGTGCCAGCAGGCCCCCGGCAGGGGGCGCCGAGCAGTACTTC CASRPPAGGAEQYF
NA 13 TRBJ2-7 TRBV29-1 NA TGCAGCGCGTGGGGGCGGGGGCCCTACGAGCAGTACTTC CSAWGRGPYEQYF
NA 16 TRBJ2-3 TRBV7-9 NA TGTGCCAGCAGCCGCCCGACAGCGCGGAGCACAGATACGCAGTATTTT CASSRPTARSTDTQYF